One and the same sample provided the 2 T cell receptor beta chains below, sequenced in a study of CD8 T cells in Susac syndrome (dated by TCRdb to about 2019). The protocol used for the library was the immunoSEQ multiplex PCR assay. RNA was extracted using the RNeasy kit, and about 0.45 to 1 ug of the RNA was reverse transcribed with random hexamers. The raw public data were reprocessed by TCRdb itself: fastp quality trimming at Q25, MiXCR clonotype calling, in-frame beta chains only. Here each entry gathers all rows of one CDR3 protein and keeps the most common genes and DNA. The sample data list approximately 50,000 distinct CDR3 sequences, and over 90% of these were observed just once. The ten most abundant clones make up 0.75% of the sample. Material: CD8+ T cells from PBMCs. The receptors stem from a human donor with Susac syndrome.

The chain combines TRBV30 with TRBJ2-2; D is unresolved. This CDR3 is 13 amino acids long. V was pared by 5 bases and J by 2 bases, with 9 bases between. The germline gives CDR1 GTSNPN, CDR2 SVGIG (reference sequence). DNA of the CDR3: TGTGCCTGGTCCTTCCTTAACACCGGGGAGCTGTTTTTT. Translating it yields CAWSFLNTGELFF.

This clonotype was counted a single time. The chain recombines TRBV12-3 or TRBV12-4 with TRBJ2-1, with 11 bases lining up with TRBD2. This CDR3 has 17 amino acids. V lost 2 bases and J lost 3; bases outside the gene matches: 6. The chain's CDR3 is CASSLPGLAAVYNEQFF. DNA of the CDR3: TGTGCCAGCAGTTTACCGGGACTAGCGGCGGTCTACAATGAGCAGTTCTTC.